These 30 T cell receptor beta chains came from one sample sequenced in a study of blood T cell repertoires in COVID-19. Libraries were prepared by immunoSEQ multiplex PCR; TCRdb keeps only in-frame clonotypes and omits some of them. The sample has roughly 120,000 clones, over 80% seen once. The sample consisted of peripheral blood. The receptors were sampled from a man aged 30 to 45 with acute or convalescent COVID-19.

The chain recombines TRBV4-3 with TRBJ1-1; no clear D gene. Looked up from germline, CDR1 is LGHNA and CDR2 is YSLEER. CDR3 length: 13 amino acids. The ends were cut back, 0 bases at V and 7 bases at J, with 9 bases in the middle. The CDR3 region has the DNA TGCGCCAGCAGCCAAGATATACGGGTTGAAGCTTTCTTT. This encodes CASSQDIRVEAFF.

In this sample, this clone turned up a few times. This chain uses TRBV7-6 with TRBJ2-1, with 10 bases matching TRBD1. This CDR3 comprises 15 residues. Trimming removed 5 bases from V and 3 bases from J; junction bases left unmatched: 4. CDR1 is SGHVS and CDR2 is FNYEAQ in the germline V gene. The CDR3 loop reads CASSPGTGVYNEQFF. CDR3 DNA sequence: TGTGCCAGCAGCCCCGGGACAGGGGTCTACAATGAGCAGTTCTTC.

V and J are TRBV28 and TRBJ1-5, with TRBD1 matching 10 bases. The CDR3 sequence is 14 residues long. Germline trimming cut 6 bases from V and 10 bases from J; bases unmatched to any gene: 9. The germline V gene has CDR1 MDHEN and CDR2 SYDVKM. The CDR3 DNA follows: TGTGCCAGCAGCCGTGCTGGGACAGGGGACCCCCAGCATTTT. This encodes CASSRAGTGDPQHF.

The chain employs TRBV14 and TRBJ1-2, with 8 bases identical to TRBD1. Trimming took 1 base from V and 5 from J; bases not matched to a gene: 0. The V gene's germline CDR1 is SGHDN and CDR2 FVKESK. The CDR3 spans 13 residues. The CDR3 nucleotides are TGTGCCAGCAGCCAAGGACAGGGGTATGGCTACACCTTC. Its protein product is CASSQGQGYGYTF.

The CDR3 is CASSPGTGQGEKLFF. In nucleotides, the CDR3 is TGTGCCAGCTCACCAGGAACGGGACAGGGTGAAAAACTGTTTTTT. The chain has TRBV18 and TRBJ1-4; TRBD1 matches 9 bases. V dropped 2 bases and J dropped 7; count of bases not matched to a gene: 5. The CDR3 consists of 15 residues. Germline V CDR1 and CDR2: KGHSH, LQKENI.

The chain employs TRBV5-1 and TRBJ1-6; 9 bases map to TRBD1. Trimming at V came to 7 bases and at J to 7 bases, leaving 3 bases not matched to a gene. The CDR3 is made up of 13 amino acids. The germline gives CDR1 SGHRS, CDR2 YFSETQ. In DNA, the CDR3 is TGCGCCAGCGGACAGGGGCACAATTCACCCCTCCACTTT. This sequence encodes CASGQGHNSPLHF.

This clone has just a few counts. V is TRBV19 and J is TRBJ1-5; maybe TRBD1 (6 bases). The germline V gene has CDR1 LNHDA and CDR2 SQIVND (reference sequence). CDR3 length equals 19 residues. The V gene lost 5 bases and the J gene lost 5 bases, with 28 bases spanning the gap. The CDR3 DNA reads as TGTGCCAGTAGTGAAAGACAGGAGGATTCTCCCTTAAACTATCAGCCCCAGCATTTT. It codes for CASSERQEDSPLNYQPQHF.

The genes are TRBV11-1 and TRBJ2-1, with D uncertain. The CDR3 is 12 amino acids. V dropped 6 bases and J dropped 7 bases, with 10 bases sitting between them. Germline lookup yields CDR1 SGHAT and CDR2 FQDESV (reference sequence). The CDR3 here is CASSGPRNEQFF. The CDR3 DNA reads as TGTGCCAGCAGTGGCCCGAGGAATGAGCAGTTCTTC.

The gene calls are TRBV6-4 and TRBJ2-7, with 12 nucleotides matching TRBD1. CDR1 is MRHNA, CDR2 SNTAGT, per germline. There are 17 residues in the CDR3. The junction had 8 bases not matched to a gene; V was cut back by 2 bases and J by 3 bases. The chain's CDR3 is CASSDRDRGRLLYEQYV. The CDR3 DNA sequence: TGTGCCAGCAGTGACCGGGACAGGGGGCGGCTTCTCTACGAGCAGTACGTC.

The gene calls are TRBV10-3 and TRBJ2-3, with 9 bases lining up with TRBD2. Germline V lookup: CDR1 ENHRY, CDR2 SYGVKD. The CDR3 is made up of 15 amino acids. V was clipped by 9 bases and J by 6 bases; unmatched bases: 13. Here the CDR3 reads CAILRGGAGGDTQYF. The CDR3 DNA follows: TGTGCCATTCTTCGCGGGGGGGCCGGGGGTGATACGCAGTATTTT.

This sequence joins TRBV5-1 and TRBJ1-1, with unresolved D. Trimming took off 2 bases at V and 4 bases at J, with 12 bases between the two ends. Germline CDR1 and CDR2: SGHRS and YFSETQ. This CDR3 spans 14 amino acids. The CDR3 reads CASSLGGRGTEAFF. The CDR3 nucleotides are TGCGCCAGCAGCTTAGGAGGTCGGGGCACTGAAGCTTTCTTT.

This clone was seen a handful of times. The chain links TRBV2 to TRBJ1-5; weak D call: TRBD1 (5 bases). V shed 4 bases and J shed 0 bases, with 10 bases lying between them. The CDR3 is 15 residues long. Germline CDR1 SNHLY, CDR2 FYNNEI. CDR3 loop: CASSARAYSNQPQHF. The DNA for the CDR3 is TGTGCCAGCAGTGCCAGGGCGTATAGCAATCAGCCCCAGCATTTT.

J is TRBJ2-2 and V is TRBV19, with 10 positions matching TRBD2. The CDR3 contains 17 residues. Trimming cost V 4 bases and J 7 bases; bases outside gene matches: 12. Germline V gene sequence: CDR1 LNHDA, CDR2 SQIVND (reference sequence). As DNA, the CDR3 is TGTGCCAGTAGTACCCACCCGGGACTAGCGCGGGGCGGGGAGCTGTTTTTT. It translates to CASSTHPGLARGGELFF.

J is TRBJ1-6 and V is TRBV7-8, with a weak D call TRBD1 (5 bases). V gave up 7 bases and J gave up 13 bases, with 23 bases separating them. This CDR3 is 15 amino acids long. Germline CDR1 SGHVS, CDR2 FQNEAQ. The CDR3 region is CASTQGAGTGFPLHF. The CDR3 DNA reads as TGTGCCAGCACCCAAGGGGCGGGGACGGGATTTCCCCTCCACTTT.

This rearrangement joins TRBV9 to TRBJ1-3, with 7 nucleotides matching TRBD1. Germline V gene sequence: CDR1 SGDLS, CDR2 YYNGEE. This CDR3 contains 17 residues. V shed 0 bases and J 3 bases; nucleotides not matched to a gene: 9. The CDR3 protein is CASSVDLRQGGGNTIYF. The CDR3 DNA reads TGTGCCAGCAGCGTAGACCTCCGACAGGGTGGTGGAAACACCATATATTTT. Full variable domain (outside the CDR3, taken from reference TRBV9 and TRBJ1-3): DSGVTQTPKHLITATGQRVTLRCSPRSGDLSVYWYQQSLDQGLQFLIQYYNGEERAKGNILERFSAQQFPDLHSELNLSSLELGDSALYFCASSVDLRQGGGNTIYFGEGSWLTVV.

This sequence joins TRBV6-5 and TRBJ2-1; D call uncertain. There are 14 residues in the CDR3. Trimming stripped 7 bases from V and 7 bases from J, with 17 bases between. Germline values: CDR1 MNHEY, CDR2 SVGAGI. The CDR3 sequence is CASTATWAWNEQFF. The DNA of the CDR3 is TGTGCCAGCACCGCAACCTGGGCCTGGAATGAGCAGTTCTTC.

This clone has only a few counts. The chain couples TRBV6-4 to TRBJ2-2, with a possible D match to TRBD1 (7 bases). V was trimmed by 5 bases and J by 4 bases, leaving 11 bases between them. The germline V gene encodes CDR1 MRHNA and CDR2 SNTAGT. There are 14 residues in the CDR3. This CDR3 is CASSRQGGTGELFF. The DNA of the CDR3 is TGTGCCAGCAGTCGTCAGGGGGGCACCGGGGAGCTGTTTTTT.

The chain links TRBV6-2 or TRBV6-3 to TRBJ2-7; maybe TRBD1 (6 bases). The V gene's germline CDR1 is MNHEY and CDR2 SVGEGT. There are 17 residues in the CDR3. Trimming shortened V by 4 bases and J by 2 bases, and 21 bases separated the two germline ends. This CDR3 is CASSFNRDKKPTYEQYF. The CDR3, as DNA: TGTGCCAGCAGTTTCAATCGGGACAAAAAACCTACCTACGAGCAGTACTTC.

This chain links TRBV19 with TRBJ1-2; no firm D call. The V gene's germline CDR1 is LNHDA and CDR2 SQIVND (reference sequence). Trimming took off 5 bases at V and 0 bases at J, with 10 bases between the two ends. The CDR3 extends over 14 amino acids. The DNA of the CDR3 is TGTGCCAGTAGTTCCGAGAGGACTAACTATGGCTACACCTTC. Protein sequence: CASSSERTNYGYTF.

The chain employs TRBV6-2 or TRBV6-3 and TRBJ2-5; the match to TRBD2 covers 13 bases. V shed 2 bases and J 2 bases; nucleotides not matched to a gene: 5. The V gene's germline CDR1 is MNHEY and CDR2 SVGEGT. The CDR3 loop spans 17 amino acids. The CDR3 loop reads CASSYPPGLAGQETQYF. The CDR3 DNA is TGTGCCAGCAGTTACCCACCGGGACTAGCGGGACAAGAGACCCAGTACTTC.

The V call is TRBV13, the J call TRBJ2-3; D call uncertain. The CDR3 length is 14 residues. The V end lost 3 bases, the J end lost 1 base, and 8 bases lay between the germline ends. Germline-derived CDR1 and CDR2 are PRHDT and FYEKMQ (reference sequence). The CDR3 reads CASSFLTRTDTQYF. The CDR3 nucleotides read TGTGCCAGCAGCTTCCTAACTCGCACAGATACGCAGTATTTT.

The V and J genes are TRBV24-1 and TRBJ1-2; no clear D gene. V was pared by 3 bases and J by 8 bases, with 9 bases between. The V gene's germline CDR1 is KGHDR and CDR2 SFDVKD. The CDR3 runs to 12 residues. In nucleotides, the CDR3 is TGTGCCACCAGTGATAATTGGGAGGGCTACACCTTC. The encoded protein is CATSDNWEGYTF.

The V gene is TRBV5-5, the J gene TRBJ2-7; possible D gene TRBD2, 6 bases. Germline values: CDR1 SGHKS, CDR2 YYEKEE (reference sequence). The CDR3 is made up of 14 amino acids. The V and J ends lost 1 base and 4 bases respectively, with 12 bases between them. In DNA form, the CDR3 reads TGTGCCAGCAGCTTGTCCTCCGGGGGATACGAGCAGTACGTC. Amino acid sequence: CASSLSSGGYEQYV.

The chain carries TRBV6-1 and TRBJ2-1, with TRBD2 as a possible D gene (6 bases). This CDR3 has 15 amino acids. Germline lookup yields CDR1 MNHNS and CDR2 SASEGT. Trimming took 3 bases from V and 4 from J, leaving 13 bases between them. The CDR3 spells CASSEVLASYNEQFF. The CDR3 bases are TGTGCCAGCAGTGAGGTTCTAGCGAGTTACAATGAGCAGTTCTTC.

CDR3 bases: TGTGCCAGCAGCCATAGGACAGGGAGCACTGAAGCTTTCTTT. This gives the protein CASSHRTGSTEAFF. This chain joins TRBV3-1 (or the pseudogene TRBV3-2) and TRBJ1-1; TRBD1 matches 8 bases. CDR1 is LGHDT and CDR2 is YNNKEL in the germline V gene (reference sequence). Trimming removed 3 bases from V and 4 bases from J; junction bases left unmatched: 4. The CDR3 runs 14 residues.

The chain is built from TRBV25-1 and TRBJ2-3; 8 bases match TRBD2. Germline CDR1 reads MGHDK; CDR2 reads SYGVNS. V gave up 6 bases and J gave up 6 bases; unmatched junction bases: 8. The CDR3 runs 14 residues. The CDR3 DNA sequence: TGTGCCAGCAGCACCCAGCGGGAGTTGGATACGCAGTATTTT. It specifies CASSTQRELDTQYF.

The gene calls are TRBV7-3 and TRBJ1-1, with D perhaps matching TRBD1 (5 bases). The CDR3 runs to 17 residues. V gave up 2 bases and J gave up 0 bases, with 16 bases separating them. Germline lookup yields CDR1 SGHTA and CDR2 FQGTGA. CDR3 DNA sequence: TGTGCCAGCAGCTTATATGGGGGAGAGCGGGTGAACACTGAAGCTTTCTTT. Translating gives CASSLYGGERVNTEAFF.

The J gene is TRBJ2-1, the V gene TRBV19; TRBD2 agrees at 14 bases. Looked up from germline, CDR1 is LNHDA and CDR2 is SQIVND (reference sequence). This CDR3 has 18 amino acids. After removal of 5 bases from V and 4 bases from J, the junction contained 10 bases not matched to a gene. The CDR3 here is CASSPGLAGVSRYNEQFF. The CDR3 region has the DNA TGTGCCAGTAGTCCGGGACTAGCGGGAGTTAGTCGGTACAATGAGCAGTTCTTC.

This clone appeared a single time. CDR3 coding DNA: TGCAGCGTTGAAGACACAGGGGGCTATGGCTACACCTTC. Its protein product is CSVEDTGGYGYTF. The rearrangement links TRBV29-1 to TRBJ1-2; 8 nucleotides align to TRBD1. Germline values: CDR1 SQVTM, CDR2 ANQGSEA. This CDR3 spans 13 amino acids. V shed 0 bases, J shed 4 bases, and the junction held 1 base outside the gene matches.

The chain combines TRBV29-1 with TRBJ1-2; D gene unclear. The V end was cut by 1 base, the J end by 3 bases, with 6 bases between. The germline gives CDR1 SQVTM, CDR2 ANQGSEA. CDR3 length equals 12 residues. CDR3: CSVEVGDYGYTF. The DNA of the CDR3 is TGCAGCGTTGAAGTTGGAGACTATGGCTACACCTTC.